The rows below give T cell receptor beta chains drawn from one sample of a study of blood T cells in healthy people across ages. TCRdb reprocessed the 5' RACE reads via MiXCR and lists one record per CDR3 protein. Of about 680,000 distinct CDR3 sequences detected, 45% to 50% appear once; the ten largest clones hold roughly 30%. Sequencing was performed on blood. Receptors originate from a woman aged 60 to 75 in good health. The CDR3 runs from the conserved cysteine through the conserved F or W. The D gene is left open where the match is weak. Only some rows state a clone size, as once, few, many or a class for expanded clones.

J: TRBJ2-1
size: NA
D: TRBD1
V: TRBV11-2
DNA: TGTGCCAGCAGCTTAGTAGAACAACTAGGGACAGTTCGGAATGAGCAGTTCTTC
CDR3: CASSLVEQLGTVRNEQFF

J: TRBJ2-7
size: NA
D: TRBD1
V: TRBV20-1
DNA: TGCAGTGCTAGAGCCGACAGGGGGGAGGGCTACGAGCAGTACTTC
CDR3: CSARADRGEGYEQYF

J: TRBJ2-3
size: NA
D: NA
V: TRBV7-9
DNA: TGTGCCAGCACAGACTCCCCAGGAACTAGCACAGATACGCAGTATTTT
CDR3: CASTDSPGTSTDTQYF

J: TRBJ2-1
size: NA
D: TRBD1
V: TRBV29-1
DNA: TGCAGCACGGGACAGAGCTCCTACAATGAGCAGTTCTTC
CDR3: CSTGQSSYNEQFF

J: TRBJ2-5
size: NA
D: TRBD1
V: TRBV4-1
DNA: TGCGCCAGCAGCCTAAGGGACAGGGGGAGGGAGACCCAGTACTTC
CDR3: CASSLRDRGRETQYF

J: TRBJ1-2
size: few
D: NA
V: TRBV9
DNA: TGTGCCAGCAGCGTAGAGCCTAACTATGGCTACACCTTC
CDR3: CASSVEPNYGYTF

J: TRBJ1-2
size: few
D: NA
V: TRBV6-2/TRBV6-3
DNA: TGTGCCAGCAGTCACCGGGCCCACGGGAATGGCTACACCTTC
CDR3: CASSHRAHGNGYTF

J: TRBJ2-3
size: NA
D: TRBD2
V: TRBV12-5
DNA: TGCGCTAGTGCTCCAGCGGGAATTGGCACAGATACGCAGTATTTT
CDR3: CASAPAGIGTDTQYF

J: TRBJ2-1
size: once
D: NA
V: TRBV4-1
DNA: TGCGCCAGCAGTCGGAGGGAAAGCGGTGAGCAGTTCTTC
CDR3: CASSRRESGEQFF

J: TRBJ2-7
size: few
D: TRBD2
V: TRBV20-1
DNA: TGCAGTGCTAAGACTAGCGGGAGCGTTTACGAGCAGTACTTC
CDR3: CSAKTSGSVYEQYF

J: TRBJ1-4
size: once
D: NA
V: TRBV28
DNA: TGTGCCAGCAGTTCCACAGAGGGCGGTGAAAAACTGTTTTTT
CDR3: CASSSTEGGEKLFF

J: TRBJ2-3
size: NA
D: TRBD2
V: TRBV28
DNA: TGTGCCAGCAGTGACGTCGGCCTAGCGGGGCCCACAGATACGCAGTATTTT
CDR3: CASSDVGLAGPTDTQYF

J: TRBJ2-7
size: few
D: TRBD2
V: TRBV29-1
DNA: TGCAGCGTTGTGCGGGCGGGAGCTTACGAGCAGTACTTC
CDR3: CSVVRAGAYEQYF

J: TRBJ2-1
size: NA
D: NA
V: TRBV2
DNA: TGTGCCAGCAGATCAGCGGGCCCCTCCTACAATGAGCAGTTCTTC
CDR3: CASRSAGPSYNEQFF

J: TRBJ2-3
size: NA
D: NA
V: TRBV7-9
DNA: TGTGCCAGCAGCTTAAGGGGTCGGGACATAGATACGCAGTATTTT
CDR3: CASSLRGRDIDTQYF

J: TRBJ1-5
size: NA
D: NA
V: TRBV19
DNA: TGTGCCAGTATGTGGACTTATAGCAATCAGCCCCAGCATTTT
CDR3: CASMWTYSNQPQHF

J: TRBJ2-6
size: NA
D: NA
V: TRBV9
DNA: TGTGCCAGCAGCGTAGCTCAGGTCTCTGGGGCCAACGTCCTGACTTTC
CDR3: CASSVAQVSGANVLTF

J: TRBJ2-7
size: few
D: NA
V: TRBV10-3
DNA: TGTGCCGTTTCAGGAGATCACTACGAGCAGTACTTC
CDR3: CAVSGDHYEQYF

J: TRBJ2-3
size: few
D: TRBD1
V: TRBV29-1
DNA: TGCAGCGTTGAAAAGACAGGGTTGGGCACAGATACGCAGTATTTT
CDR3: CSVEKTGLGTDTQYF

J: TRBJ2-5
size: NA
D: NA
V: TRBV7-2
DNA: TGTACCAGCAGCTTAGACTACTGGGCTCAAGAGACCCAGTACTTC
CDR3: CTSSLDYWAQETQYF

J: TRBJ1-6
size: NA
D: NA
V: TRBV12-3/TRBV12-4
DNA: TGTGCCAGCAGTTTTGGCATGAATTCACCCCTCCACTTT
CDR3: CASSFGMNSPLHF

J: TRBJ2-1
size: many
D: NA
V: TRBV7-9
DNA: TGTGCCAGCAGCTTAGAGGCTATCGATGAGCAGTTCTTC
CDR3: CASSLEAIDEQFF

J: TRBJ2-7
size: NA
D: NA
V: TRBV5-8
DNA: TGTGCCGGCAGCTTAGATGCGGCAGGAAACTACGAGCAGTACTTC
CDR3: CAGSLDAAGNYEQYF

J: TRBJ2-3
size: few
D: NA
V: TRBV9
DNA: TGTGCCAGCAGCGTAGCTACTGGGGGCTTCACAGATACGCAGTATTTT
CDR3: CASSVATGGFTDTQYF

J: TRBJ1-5
size: NA
D: NA
V: TRBV6-2/TRBV6-3
DNA: TGTGCCAGCAGTTACACGACAGCTCAGCCCCAGCATTTT
CDR3: CASSYTTAQPQHF

J: TRBJ2-7
size: few
D: NA
V: TRBV9
DNA: TGTGCCAGCAGCGTAGAAAGTAGCTTGCTCGAGCAGTACTTC
CDR3: CASSVESSLLEQYF

J: TRBJ2-1
size: NA
D: TRBD2
V: TRBV12-3/TRBV12-4
DNA: TGTGCCAGCACCATCACACTAGCGGCTGCGGGAGTAAATGAGCAGTTCTTC
CDR3: CASTITLAAAGVNEQFF

J: TRBJ2-1
size: NA
D: TRBD2
V: TRBV29-1
DNA: TGCAGCGTTGGGGGGCGGGAGGGCCTGGTCGATGAGCAGTTCTTC
CDR3: CSVGGREGLVDEQFF

J: TRBJ2-2
size: NA
D: NA
V: TRBV21-1
DNA: TGTGCCAGCAGCAAAGAGGCAGGAGCCACGAACACCGGGGAGCTGTTTTTT
CDR3: CASSKEAGATNTGELFF

J: TRBJ2-5
size: NA
D: NA
V: TRBV5-1
DNA: TGCGCCAGCAGCATAGGGACGGAGGGGTTGGAGCAGTACTTC
CDR3: CASSIGTEGLEQYF

J: TRBJ2-2
size: once
D: TRBD2
V: TRBV4-2
DNA: TGTGCCAGCAGCCGCCAGACTAGCGGAACCGGGGAGCTGTTTTTT
CDR3: CASSRQTSGTGELFF

J: TRBJ2-3
size: few
D: NA
V: TRBV28
DNA: TGTGCCAGCAGTTCACTGGAGGTCACTAGCACAGATACGCAGTATTTT
CDR3: CASSSLEVTSTDTQYF

J: TRBJ2-7
size: NA
D: TRBD1
V: TRBV6-5
DNA: TGTGCCAGCAGTTACACAGGGGTCGAGCAGTACTTC
CDR3: CASSYTGVEQYF

J: TRBJ2-7
size: many
D: NA
V: TRBV10-3
DNA: TGTGCCATCACCCCCGGGACGGAACGTTACGAGCAGTACTTC
CDR3: CAITPGTERYEQYF

J: TRBJ2-7
size: few
D: TRBD2
V: TRBV28
DNA: TGTGCCAGCAGTCTTCTAGCGGGAGTCTACAATGAGCAGTACTTC
CDR3: CASSLLAGVYNEQYF

J: TRBJ2-7
size: few
D: TRBD2
V: TRBV4-3
DNA: TGCGCCAGCAGCCAAGAATCAAGCGGGAGGGTCGAGCAGTACTTC
CDR3: CASSQESSGRVEQYF

J: TRBJ2-3
size: NA
D: TRBD2
V: TRBV25-1
DNA: TGTGCCAGCAGTTCCTGGACTAGCCCTGATACGCAGTATTTT
CDR3: CASSSWTSPDTQYF

J: TRBJ2-3
size: few
D: TRBD1
V: TRBV6-2/TRBV6-3
DNA: TGTGCCAGCAGTTATGTCCAAAGGGGGCACACGCAGTATTTT
CDR3: CASSYVQRGHTQYF

J: TRBJ2-5
size: NA
D: TRBD2
V: TRBV7-2
DNA: TGTGCCAGCAGCAGAGCGGGAGCCCGTACGAAAGAGACCCAGTACTTC
CDR3: CASSRAGARTKETQYF

J: TRBJ1-6
size: NA
D: NA
V: TRBV20-1
DNA: TGCAGTGCTAGTGTCCAGGGACCGAGCTCCTATAATTCACCCCTCCACTTT
CDR3: CSASVQGPSSYNSPLHF

J: TRBJ1-6
size: NA
D: NA
V: TRBV20-1
DNA: TGCAGTGCCACGGAGGGCTCCTATAATTCACCCCTCCACTTT
CDR3: CSATEGSYNSPLHF

J: TRBJ2-3
size: few
D: NA
V: TRBV3-1
DNA: TGTGCCAGCAGCCAAGACACGGCAGGGCCGATCAATACGCAGTATTTT
CDR3: CASSQDTAGPINTQYF

J: TRBJ1-3
size: NA
D: NA
V: TRBV28
DNA: TGTGCCAGCAGGTCCCCCCCGGGAGCTGGAAACACCATATATTTT
CDR3: CASRSPPGAGNTIYF

J: TRBJ2-7
size: NA
D: TRBD1
V: TRBV5-1
DNA: TGCGCCAGCAGCATCTCGGGACAGGGGCCCTACGAGCAGTACTTC
CDR3: CASSISGQGPYEQYF

J: TRBJ1-1
size: NA
D: TRBD1
V: TRBV5-6
DNA: TGTGCCAGCAGTCAACTGGGACAGCTGAACACTGAAGCTTTCTTT
CDR3: CASSQLGQLNTEAFF

J: TRBJ2-3
size: few
D: TRBD2
V: TRBV20-1
DNA: TGCAGTGCTAGAGATCCGCTAGCGGGAGGGCTTCCGCGTGGGCATACGCAGTATTTT
CDR3: CSARDPLAGGLPRGHTQYF

J: TRBJ2-1
size: few
D: NA
V: TRBV5-6
DNA: TGTGCCAGCAGCTTGGCCGGGCGGGAACTATACAATGAGCAGTTCTTC
CDR3: CASSLAGRELYNEQFF

J: TRBJ2-7
size: NA
D: TRBD1
V: TRBV7-2
DNA: TGTGCCAGCAGCGGACAGGGGAAATCCTACGAGCAGTACTTC
CDR3: CASSGQGKSYEQYF

J: TRBJ2-1
size: NA
D: NA
V: TRBV18
DNA: TGTGCCAGCTCACCAATGGACCCGGGGGCGAGTTACAATGAGCAGTTCTTC
CDR3: CASSPMDPGASYNEQFF

J: TRBJ2-1
size: NA
D: TRBD2
V: TRBV20-1
DNA: TGCAGTGCTAGACCCGGGGGGAAAATTGCGGGTGAGCAGTTCTTC
CDR3: CSARPGGKIAGEQFF

J: TRBJ2-7
size: NA
D: NA
V: TRBV28
DNA: TGTGCCAGCAGTATCCCCTCCCGGCAGGGTGGTTACGAGCAGTACTTC
CDR3: CASSIPSRQGGYEQYF

J: TRBJ2-7
size: NA
D: NA
V: TRBV29-1
DNA: TGCAGCGTTTCCCAGGGGCCTTACAATGAGCAGTACTTC
CDR3: CSVSQGPYNEQYF

J: TRBJ2-3
size: NA
D: TRBD1
V: TRBV28
DNA: TGTGCCAGCAGTTTGTACGGACAGGGGATGGATACGCAGTATTTT
CDR3: CASSLYGQGMDTQYF

J: TRBJ2-1
size: NA
D: TRBD2
V: TRBV2
DNA: TGTGCCAGCGTTCCCGGGACTAGCGGGATTAATGAGCAGTTCTTC
CDR3: CASVPGTSGINEQFF